A selection of T cell receptor beta chains follows, all from one sample in a study of cytomegalovirus exposure and HLA in healthy donors. Measured with immunoSEQ multiplex PCR; TCRdb has only the in-frame clones, and not every one. The sample carries 100,000 to 150,000 clones, roughly 79% recorded once. Sequenced: PBMCs. The receptors here all came from a woman between 18 and 29 years old in good health and CMV-seronegative. The CDR3 runs from the conserved cysteine through the conserved F or W.

len	j_gene	v_gene	CDR3aa
13	TRBJ1-2	TRBV19	CASSSGVYYGYTF
16	TRBJ2-2	TRBV29-1	CSVQPGQGIYTGELFF
13	TRBJ1-1	TRBV5-1	CASSFTENTEAFF
16	TRBJ2-2	TRBV18	CASSPSGLAGTGELFF
15	TRBJ2-7	TRBV5-1	CASRPTSGTNYEQYF
14	TRBJ2-7	TRBV11-2	CASSLGLLSGEQYF
12	TRBJ2-2	TRBV18	CASREDTGELFF
11	TRBJ1-1	TRBV20-1	CSASRQGRAFF
14	TRBJ1-1	TRBV19	CASSIGPMNTEAFF
16	TRBJ2-5	TRBV5-1	CASSLPDRGRGETQYF
16	TRBJ1-2	TRBV7-6	CASSLEASGANYGYTF
12	TRBJ1-4	TRBV9	CASSSTGEKLFF
17	TRBJ2-5	TRBV11-2	CASSQGLAGGGEETQYF